In this sample, the clone carrying this T cell receptor (beta chain) turned up once. PCR involved 60 Vbeta and 13 Jbeta primers. The repertoire was sequenced with immunoSEQ multiplex PCR; TCRdb's copy has only in-frame clones and lacks some. The repertoire holds about 130,000 clones, around four fifths seen once, with 2.7% in the top ten. The sample comes from a study of cytomegalovirus exposure and HLA in healthy donors. Study at large: Prior work identified 100 million to 130 million unique TCR beta sequences in 190 million or so T cells.

This receptor was taken from a boy aged 2 to 9 in good health and CMV-seronegative. The specimen sequenced was PBMCs.

CDR3 region: CASSIGLAGGRNTDTQYF. The CDR3 bases are TGCGCCAGCAGCATCGGACTAGCGGGAGGCCGTAACACAGATACGCAGTATTTT. The chain carries TRBV5-1 and TRBJ2-3; 14 bases align to TRBD2. This CDR3 contains 18 residues. Germline CDR1 SGHRS, CDR2 YFSETQ. Trimming took 4 bases from V and 2 from J; bases not matched to a gene: 9.